These T cell receptor beta chains were read from a single sample in a study of cytomegalovirus exposure and HLA in healthy donors. Profiled with immunoSEQ multiplex PCR; TCRdb holds only in-frame clones, not every one. The sample has about 160,000 clones; approximately 88% are singletons. Sequenced sample: PBMCs. The receptors here all came from a woman aged 25 to 39 in good health and CMV-seronegative. Both conserved end residues are part of each CDR3. Each record gives: D gene, V gene, clone size, J gene, CDR3 protein, CDR3 DNA. D genes are given only for firm matches. Size tells how often a clone was seen (once, few, many) or the class of an expanded clone, and some rows leave it out.

D: NA
V: TRBV14
size: NA
J: TRBJ2-2
CDR3: CASSQDLAGSNTGELFF
DNA: TGTGCCAGCAGCCAAGATCTGGCAGGGTCGAACACCGGGGAGCTGTTTTTT

D: NA
V: TRBV6-1
size: NA
J: TRBJ1-5
CDR3: CASSDYKTHVSNQPQHF
DNA: TGTGCCAGCAGTGATTATAAGACACACGTCAGCAATCAGCCCCAGCATTTT

D: TRBD2
V: TRBV5-1
size: NA
J: TRBJ2-5
CDR3: CASSPAGTSKETQYF
DNA: TGCGCCAGCAGCCCCGCCGGGACTAGCAAAGAGACCCAGTACTTC

D: TRBD2
V: TRBV2
size: NA
J: TRBJ2-1
CDR3: CASRGTSPFNEQFF
DNA: TGTGCCAGCAGGGGGACTAGCCCCTTCAATGAGCAGTTCTTC

D: TRBD1
V: TRBV19
size: NA
J: TRBJ2-7
CDR3: CASSPRQGFYEQYF
DNA: TGTGCCAGTAGTCCACGACAGGGATTCTACGAGCAGTACTTC

D: NA
V: TRBV7-2
size: NA
J: TRBJ1-5
CDR3: CASSQEVFRGDQPQHF
DNA: TGTGCCAGCAGTCAAGAGGTCTTCAGGGGAGATCAGCCCCAGCATTTT

D: TRBD1
V: TRBV14
size: NA
J: TRBJ2-7
CDR3: CASSQDIPTGGSYEQYF
DNA: TGTGCCAGCAGCCAAGATATCCCCACAGGGGGAAGTTACGAGCAGTACTTC

D: TRBD2
V: TRBV4-1
size: NA
J: TRBJ2-7
CDR3: CASSQQPSGGISYEQYF
DNA: TGCGCCAGCAGCCAGCAACCTAGCGGGGGAATCTCCTACGAGCAGTACTTC

D: TRBD2
V: TRBV7-9
size: NA
J: TRBJ2-7
CDR3: CASSALTSVEQYF
DNA: TGTGCCAGCAGCGCCCTAACTAGCGTCGAGCAGTACTTC

D: NA
V: TRBV9
size: NA
J: TRBJ2-7
CDR3: CASSEQGSSYEQYF
DNA: TGTGCCAGCAGCGAACAGGGTAGCTCCTACGAGCAGTACTTC

D: NA
V: TRBV9
size: NA
J: TRBJ2-1
CDR3: CASSGYSGNEQFF
DNA: TGTGCCAGCAGCGGATACTCAGGGAATGAGCAGTTCTTC

D: NA
V: TRBV7-9
size: NA
J: TRBJ1-1
CDR3: CASSPRGTEAFF
DNA: TGTGCCAGCAGCCCGAGGGGGACTGAAGCTTTCTTT

D: NA
V: TRBV7-6
size: NA
J: TRBJ1-4
CDR3: CASSPGPGHEKLFF
DNA: TGTGCCAGCAGCCCCGGTCCAGGTCATGAAAAACTGTTTTTT

D: TRBD2
V: TRBV27
size: NA
J: TRBJ2-1
CDR3: CASSPGTSMHEQFF
DNA: TGTGCCAGCAGTCCCGGGACTAGCATGCATGAGCAGTTCTTC

D: NA
V: TRBV5-1
size: NA
J: TRBJ1-3
CDR3: CASSLGGPYGNTIYF
DNA: TGCGCCAGCAGCTTAGGGGGACCTTATGGAAACACCATATATTTT

D: TRBD2
V: TRBV11-2
size: once
J: TRBJ2-2
CDR3: CASSLEAGVSIGELFF
DNA: TGTGCCAGCAGCTTAGAAGCGGGGGTGAGCATCGGGGAGCTGTTTTTT

D: NA
V: TRBV4-3
size: NA
J: TRBJ2-1
CDR3: CASSSDRSSYNEQFF
DNA: TGCGCCAGCAGCTCAGACAGGAGCTCCTACAATGAGCAGTTCTTC

D: TRBD1
V: TRBV5-4
size: once
J: TRBJ2-6
CDR3: CASSFGQGRTGANVLTF
DNA: TGTGCCAGCAGCTTCGGACAGGGAAGGACTGGGGCCAACGTCCTGACTTTC

D: NA
V: TRBV25-1
size: NA
J: TRBJ1-1
CDR3: CASSEYRGAATEAFF
DNA: TGTGCCAGCAGTGAATATCGGGGGGCGGCCACTGAAGCTTTCTTT

D: TRBD2
V: TRBV7-2
size: NA
J: TRBJ2-1
CDR3: CASSLAGLAGGLNEQFF
DNA: TGTGCCAGCAGCTTAGCGGGCCTAGCGGGAGGGCTCAATGAGCAGTTCTTC

D: NA
V: TRBV9
size: NA
J: TRBJ1-1
CDR3: CASSVGGGRPTEAFF
DNA: TGTGCCAGCAGCGTAGGGGGGGGCAGGCCCACTGAAGCTTTCTTT

D: TRBD2
V: TRBV5-1
size: NA
J: TRBJ2-3
CDR3: CASSFFSGDTDTQYF
DNA: TGCGCCAGCAGCTTTTTTAGCGGGGACACAGATACGCAGTATTTT

D: NA
V: TRBV6-5
size: NA
J: TRBJ1-2
CDR3: CASSYWAGDYGYTF
DNA: TGTGCCAGCAGTTACTGGGCAGGGGACTATGGCTACACCTTC

D: TRBD1
V: TRBV7-2
size: NA
J: TRBJ2-7
CDR3: CASSRTGLSYEQYF
DNA: TGTGCCAGCAGCCGGACAGGGCTCTCCTACGAGCAGTACTTC

D: NA
V: TRBV5-1
size: NA
J: TRBJ2-1
CDR3: CASSLPTRVGEQFF
DNA: TGCGCCAGCAGCCTCCCCACTAGGGTCGGTGAGCAGTTCTTC

D: TRBD1
V: TRBV5-1
size: NA
J: TRBJ2-7
CDR3: CASSLWDSNYEQYF
DNA: TGCGCCAGCAGTTTATGGGACAGTAACTACGAGCAGTACTTC

D: NA
V: TRBV21-1
size: NA
J: TRBJ1-4
CDR3: CASSKKPDRRDEKLFF
DNA: TGTGCCAGCAGCAAAAAGCCGGACAGGCGGGATGAAAAACTGTTTTTT

D: TRBD1
V: TRBV6-6
size: NA
J: TRBJ2-1
CDR3: CASSHEGTGVEQFF
DNA: TGTGCCAGCAGTCACGAGGGGACAGGGGTTGAGCAGTTCTTC

D: NA
V: TRBV6-5
size: few
J: TRBJ1-4
CDR3: CASRRTTGTNEKLFF
DNA: TGTGCCAGCAGGCGGACAACCGGCACTAATGAAAAACTGTTTTTT

D: TRBD1
V: TRBV6-5
size: once
J: TRBJ2-7
CDR3: CASRETGTYEQYF
DNA: TGTGCCAGCAGAGAGACAGGGACCTACGAGCAGTACTTC

D: NA
V: TRBV6-5
size: once
J: TRBJ2-3
CDR3: CATSRGADTQYF
DNA: TGTGCCACCTCCAGGGGAGCAGATACGCAGTATTTT

D: NA
V: TRBV5-5
size: NA
J: TRBJ1-1
CDR3: CASSFTQGGTEAFF
DNA: TGTGCCAGCAGCTTTACCCAAGGGGGCACTGAAGCTTTCTTT

D: NA
V: TRBV4-3
size: few
J: TRBJ1-4
CDR3: CASSQAGLSTNEKLFF
DNA: TGCGCCAGCAGCCAAGCAGGGTTGTCAACTAATGAAAAACTGTTTTTT

D: TRBD1
V: TRBV6-1
size: few
J: TRBJ2-7
CDR3: CASSVGQNYEQYF
DNA: TGTGCCAGCAGTGTGGGACAGAACTACGAGCAGTACTTC

D: NA
V: TRBV7-2
size: NA
J: TRBJ1-1
CDR3: CASSPGLGEAFF
DNA: TGTGCCAGCAGCCCCGGGTTGGGTGAAGCTTTCTTT

D: NA
V: TRBV6-1
size: NA
J: TRBJ2-1
CDR3: CASSDGGGSYNEQFF
DNA: TGTGCCAGCAGTGATGGGGGCGGTTCCTACAATGAGCAGTTCTTC

D: NA
V: TRBV6-1
size: few
J: TRBJ1-1
CDR3: CASRVGEGNTEAFF
DNA: TGTGCCAGCAGGGTCGGGGAGGGGAACACTGAAGCTTTCTTT

D: NA
V: TRBV9
size: NA
J: TRBJ2-2
CDR3: CASSVDFRGRGHTGELFF
DNA: TGTGCCAGCAGCGTAGATTTCCGGGGGCGGGGGCACACCGGGGAGCTGTTTTTT

D: NA
V: TRBV5-6
size: NA
J: TRBJ2-3
CDR3: CASSPGRDTDTQYF
DNA: TGTGCCAGCAGCCCAGGACGGGACACAGATACGCAGTATTTT

D: TRBD1
V: TRBV14
size: NA
J: TRBJ2-7
CDR3: CASSWKQGRAYEQYF
DNA: TGTGCCAGCAGCTGGAAACAGGGGCGAGCCTACGAGCAGTACTTC

D: NA
V: TRBV9
size: NA
J: TRBJ2-5
CDR3: CASSVQASQETQYF
DNA: TGTGCCAGCAGCGTACAGGCAAGTCAAGAGACCCAGTACTTC

D: NA
V: TRBV19
size: few
J: TRBJ1-5
CDR3: CASRYTYSNQPQHF
DNA: TGTGCCAGTAGATACACGTATAGCAATCAGCCCCAGCATTTT

D: NA
V: TRBV10-1
size: NA
J: TRBJ2-1
CDR3: CASSASRGPSDEQFF
DNA: TGCGCCAGCAGTGCTTCGCGGGGTCCCAGCGATGAGCAGTTCTTC

D: TRBD2
V: TRBV10-1
size: NA
J: TRBJ2-3
CDR3: CASGAGVGTDTQYF
DNA: TGCGCCAGCGGCGCGGGAGTCGGTACAGATACGCAGTATTTT

D: NA
V: TRBV29-1
size: NA
J: TRBJ2-7
CDR3: CSVLWQGTSYEQYF
DNA: TGCAGCGTTCTTTGGCAGGGGACCTCCTACGAGCAGTACTTC